The rows below give T cell receptor beta chains drawn from one sample of a study of beta chain features in type 1 diabetes. TCRdb keeps only in-frame clones here, not all; method: immunoSEQ multiplex PCR. In the table there are 95,000 to 150,000 clones, around 15% of which are singletons. Source material: central memory CD4+ T cells from blood. These receptors all come from a man younger than 40 with type 1 diabetes. Both conserved end residues are part of each CDR3. A D gene is named only where the DNA matches it firmly. Clone size appears in some rows only: once, few, many, or a class for an expanded clone.

j_call: TRBJ1-6; v_call: TRBV11-2; clone_size: few; d_call: NA; cdr3_nt: TGTGCCAGCAGCTTAGAAGGGGATTCACCCCTCCACTTT; cdr3_aa: CASSLEGDSPLHF
j_call: TRBJ2-1; v_call: TRBV2; clone_size: many; d_call: TRBD1; cdr3_nt: TGTGCCAGCAGTATTGGACAGGGAGGCAATGAGCAGTTCTTC; cdr3_aa: CASSIGQGGNEQFF
j_call: TRBJ1-2; v_call: TRBV7-2; clone_size: few; d_call: NA; cdr3_nt: TGTGCCAGCAGGCCACAGGGAGCTGACTATGGCTACACCTTC; cdr3_aa: CASRPQGADYGYTF
j_call: TRBJ2-5; v_call: TRBV11-3; clone_size: few; d_call: NA; cdr3_nt: TGTGCCAGCAGCGCGCAGCAAGAGACCCAGTACTTC; cdr3_aa: CASSAQQETQYF
j_call: TRBJ2-4; v_call: TRBV6-9; clone_size: NA; d_call: TRBD1; cdr3_nt: TGTGCCAGCAGTTATGCACAGGGGGGAGGCAAAAACATTCAGTACTTC; cdr3_aa: CASSYAQGGGKNIQYF
j_call: TRBJ2-3; v_call: TRBV29-1; clone_size: few; d_call: NA; cdr3_nt: TGCAGCGTTGAGGGACAAACTAGCACAGATACGCAGTATTTT; cdr3_aa: CSVEGQTSTDTQYF
j_call: TRBJ1-5; v_call: TRBV28; clone_size: NA; d_call: TRBD1; cdr3_nt: TGTGCCAGCAGAGAAACAGGGGGGCAGCCCCAGCATTTT; cdr3_aa: CASRETGGQPQHF
j_call: TRBJ2-2; v_call: TRBV6-1; clone_size: NA; d_call: NA; cdr3_nt: TGTGCCAGCAGTGAAGCGCTTCCTAGAGTGGCCGGGGAGCTGTTTTTT; cdr3_aa: CASSEALPRVAGELFF
j_call: TRBJ2-3; v_call: TRBV5-1; clone_size: NA; d_call: NA; cdr3_nt: TGCGCCAGCAGCTTGGAAACAGATACGCAGTATTTT; cdr3_aa: CASSLETDTQYF
j_call: TRBJ2-5; v_call: TRBV18; clone_size: many; d_call: NA; cdr3_nt: TGTGCCAGCTCACCACGATCACGGAACCTACAAGAGACCCAGTACTTC; cdr3_aa: CASSPRSRNLQETQYF
j_call: TRBJ2-6; v_call: TRBV19; clone_size: few; d_call: NA; cdr3_nt: TGTGCCAGTAGTATAGATTGGATCTCTGGGGCCAACGTCCTGACTTTC; cdr3_aa: CASSIDWISGANVLTF
j_call: TRBJ2-5; v_call: TRBV7-6; clone_size: NA; d_call: TRBD1; cdr3_nt: TGTGCCAGCAGTTCTGCTCAGGGGGCGCGAGAGACCCAGTACTTC; cdr3_aa: CASSSAQGARETQYF
j_call: TRBJ2-1; v_call: TRBV11-2; clone_size: few; d_call: TRBD2; cdr3_nt: TGTGCCAGCAGCTTCGGACTAGCCGAGGGGAATGAGCAGTTCTTC; cdr3_aa: CASSFGLAEGNEQFF
j_call: TRBJ1-5; v_call: TRBV2; clone_size: NA; d_call: NA; cdr3_nt: TGTGCCAGCAGTGTCCGGGACCGCGATCAGCCCCAGCATTTT; cdr3_aa: CASSVRDRDQPQHF
j_call: TRBJ1-6; v_call: TRBV7-9; clone_size: few; d_call: NA; cdr3_nt: TGTGCCAGCAGCCTCCTGTGGGCAGATAGGTATAATTCACCCCTCCACTTT; cdr3_aa: CASSLLWADRYNSPLHF
j_call: TRBJ2-5; v_call: TRBV20-1; clone_size: few; d_call: NA; cdr3_nt: TGCAGTGCTCTGTCTGAGGCCCAGTACTTC; cdr3_aa: CSALSEAQYF
j_call: TRBJ1-1; v_call: TRBV29-1; clone_size: NA; d_call: TRBD1; cdr3_nt: TGCAGCGTTCCGGGACAGGGGGCAGGCACTGAAGCTTTCTTT; cdr3_aa: CSVPGQGAGTEAFF
j_call: TRBJ2-1; v_call: TRBV5-1; clone_size: few; d_call: NA; cdr3_nt: TGCGCCAGCAGCTCCCGAGGTGGCCGGGATGAGCAGTTCTTC; cdr3_aa: CASSSRGGRDEQFF
j_call: TRBJ1-6; v_call: TRBV27; clone_size: NA; d_call: TRBD1; cdr3_nt: TGTGCCAGCAGTTTATCGACAGGGCATAATTCACCCCTCCACTTT; cdr3_aa: CASSLSTGHNSPLHF
j_call: TRBJ2-3; v_call: TRBV7-2; clone_size: few; d_call: NA; cdr3_nt: TGTGCCAGCAGCAGAGATCGCACAGATACGCAGTATTTT; cdr3_aa: CASSRDRTDTQYF
j_call: TRBJ2-5; v_call: TRBV29-1; clone_size: few; d_call: NA; cdr3_nt: TGCAGCGTTGCCACAGCCTCTGGGGAGCAGTACTTC; cdr3_aa: CSVATASGEQYF
j_call: TRBJ1-2; v_call: TRBV28; clone_size: few; d_call: TRBD1; cdr3_nt: TGTGCCAGCAGTTCCGGGACAGACTATGGCTACACCTTC; cdr3_aa: CASSSGTDYGYTF
j_call: TRBJ2-2; v_call: TRBV25-1; clone_size: few; d_call: NA; cdr3_nt: TGTGCCAGCAGTGAAGGAACAGGAGGGGTGACCGGGGAGCTGTTTTTT; cdr3_aa: CASSEGTGGVTGELFF
j_call: TRBJ2-3; v_call: TRBV5-1; clone_size: NA; d_call: NA; cdr3_nt: TGCGCCAGCAGCCCGGTCAGGGCAGGGGATACGCAGTATTTT; cdr3_aa: CASSPVRAGDTQYF
j_call: TRBJ2-3; v_call: TRBV4-2; clone_size: few; d_call: TRBD1; cdr3_nt: TGTGCCAGCAGCCATGACGCCGGGACAGGCCTAACAGATACGCAGTATTTT; cdr3_aa: CASSHDAGTGLTDTQYF
j_call: TRBJ2-5; v_call: TRBV11-2; clone_size: NA; d_call: TRBD2; cdr3_nt: TGTGCCAGCAGCTTAGCAGGTGGGGGGGGAGCAGAGACCCAGTACTTC; cdr3_aa: CASSLAGGGGAETQYF
j_call: TRBJ2-1; v_call: TRBV15; clone_size: NA; d_call: NA; cdr3_nt: TGTGCCACCAGCAGTTTCAGGAGTACTACCTACAATGAGCAGTTCTTC; cdr3_aa: CATSSFRSTTYNEQFF
j_call: TRBJ2-1; v_call: TRBV7-9; clone_size: many; d_call: NA; cdr3_nt: TGTGCCAGCAGCTCTTATAAGGGGAATGAGCAGTTCTTC; cdr3_aa: CASSSYKGNEQFF
j_call: TRBJ2-3; v_call: TRBV5-4; clone_size: few; d_call: TRBD2; cdr3_nt: TGTGCCAGCAGCGCGGGACTAGCGGGGGCGGGGGGAGATACGCAGTATTTT; cdr3_aa: CASSAGLAGAGGDTQYF
j_call: TRBJ1-5; v_call: TRBV7-9; clone_size: NA; d_call: NA; cdr3_nt: TGTGCCAGCAGCTTAGGGATAGGGGCGAATCAGCCCCAGCATTTT; cdr3_aa: CASSLGIGANQPQHF
j_call: TRBJ2-5; v_call: TRBV6-5; clone_size: once; d_call: NA; cdr3_nt: TGTGCCAGCAGTTACTCAGGCCTCGAGGGGGCCCAGTACTTC; cdr3_aa: CASSYSGLEGAQYF
j_call: TRBJ2-3; v_call: TRBV5-1; clone_size: NA; d_call: TRBD1; cdr3_nt: TGCGCCAGCAGCTTGAAGGGGGCGGTCACAGATACGCAGTATTTT; cdr3_aa: CASSLKGAVTDTQYF
j_call: TRBJ1-1; v_call: TRBV10-3; clone_size: NA; d_call: NA; cdr3_nt: TGTGCCATCCGCAAGTCGATGAACACTGAAGCTTTCTTT; cdr3_aa: CAIRKSMNTEAFF
j_call: TRBJ2-5; v_call: TRBV29-1; clone_size: few; d_call: TRBD1; cdr3_nt: TGCAGCGTCGCTGGACAGGGGGCTTTAGAGACCCAGTACTTC; cdr3_aa: CSVAGQGALETQYF
j_call: TRBJ2-3; v_call: TRBV29-1; clone_size: NA; d_call: NA; cdr3_nt: TGCAGCCAGGGGGGCTACGAGACAGATACGCAGTATTTT; cdr3_aa: CSQGGYETDTQYF
j_call: TRBJ1-1; v_call: TRBV9; clone_size: NA; d_call: NA; cdr3_nt: TGTGCCAGCAGCTCGCAAACCGGGGGGTATGCTGAAGCTTTCTTT; cdr3_aa: CASSSQTGGYAEAFF
j_call: TRBJ2-1; v_call: TRBV7-9; clone_size: NA; d_call: TRBD2; cdr3_nt: TGTGCCAGCAGCTTAGGGATCGGGACTACGAATACGCAGTTCTTC; cdr3_aa: CASSLGIGTTNTQFF
j_call: TRBJ2-1; v_call: TRBV11-2; clone_size: few; d_call: NA; cdr3_nt: TGTGCCAGCAGCTTCCTAGTATTCAATGAGCAGTTCTTC; cdr3_aa: CASSFLVFNEQFF
j_call: TRBJ1-2; v_call: TRBV4-3; clone_size: few; d_call: NA; cdr3_nt: TGCGCCAGCAGCCAAGATTCAGTGTTTGGTAACTATGGCTACACCTTC; cdr3_aa: CASSQDSVFGNYGYTF
j_call: TRBJ2-2; v_call: TRBV9; clone_size: few; d_call: NA; cdr3_nt: TGTGCCAGCAGCGTTCCCCAGGGGACCGGGGAGCTGTTTTTT; cdr3_aa: CASSVPQGTGELFF
j_call: TRBJ1-4; v_call: TRBV4-3; clone_size: many; d_call: NA; cdr3_nt: TGCGCCAGCAGCCAAGAACCCCGAACGCATGAAAAACTGTTTTTT; cdr3_aa: CASSQEPRTHEKLFF
j_call: TRBJ2-3; v_call: TRBV4-2; clone_size: NA; d_call: NA; cdr3_nt: TGTGCCAGCAGCCAAGATGCCGGGAGCACAGATACGCAGTATTTT; cdr3_aa: CASSQDAGSTDTQYF
j_call: TRBJ2-3; v_call: TRBV7-2; clone_size: many; d_call: NA; cdr3_nt: TGTGCCAGCAGCTTAAACCAACTGGATACGCAGTATTTT; cdr3_aa: CASSLNQLDTQYF